This TCR beta chain was documented in a study of shared clonotypes between healthy human individuals. This table comes from immunoSEQ multiplex PCR, and its TCRdb copy is limited to in-frame clones, with some not included. The table shows over 700,000 clones, with 55% to 75% occurring only once. As for this clone: Antigen unknown.

The study's findings and limits: Several donors held around 5% of naive CD4 clonotypes in common. For sorted subsets, rarefaction showed incomplete sequencing despite large depth. Among the subsets, naive ones generally showed larger estimated richness than memory ones.

The receptor was isolated from a woman aged 30 to 39 in good health. Source material: memory CD4+ T cells sorted from blood. Subset reported: CD45RA-negative fraction.

Here the CDR3 DNA reads TGTGCCAGCAAGAGGACAGGGGACCGCGGCTATGGCTACACCTTC. It specifies CASKRTGDRGYGYTF. V gene TRBV19 combines with J gene TRBJ1-2; 9 bases are shared with TRBD1. Germline V gives CDR1 LNHDA, CDR2 SQIVND (reference sequence). The trim removed 9 bases at V and 4 bases at J, leaving 12 bases unmatched. This CDR3 is 15 amino acids long.